The 21 T cell receptor beta chains presented below share a single source sample, sequenced in a study of vaccination and CD4 T cells after COVID-19. Their recognized antigens are unknown. The assay that was used to sequence DNA from cultured CD4+ T cells was the Oncomine TCR Beta short-read assay. TCRdb processed the PCR reads anew with MiXCR; each CDR3 protein has one entry. Among some 10,000 distinct CDR3 sequences listed, about 60% were seen once. The treatment denotes: roughly ten-day PBMC culture with coronavirus spike peptide pools or control peptides (ViraFEST assay). The sequencing input was CD4+ T cells from blood, cultured in vitro. The receptor set was obtained from a human donor who had recovered from COVID-19.

The chain joins TRBV27 to TRBJ2-1, with 9 bases fitting TRBD2. This CDR3 spans 13 amino acids. V was pared by 8 bases and J by 8 bases, with 7 bases of the junction left unmatched. Germline CDR1 reads MNHEY; CDR2 reads SMNVEV (reference sequence). The CDR3, as DNA: TGTGCCAGCCGGACTAGCGCAGGGGATGAGCAGTTCTTC. Amino acids: CASRTSAGDEQFF.

V and J are TRBV5-6 and TRBJ2-2; D is possibly TRBD1 or TRBD2 (5 bases each). The CDR3 sequence is 14 residues long. V lost 4 bases and J 4 bases, leaving 11 bases between the germline ends. Germline CDR1 is SGHDT and CDR2 is YYEEEE. The CDR3 DNA reads TGTGCCAGCAGCCTTACGAGGGGCACCGGGGAGCTGTTTTTT. Translation: CASSLTRGTGELFF.

The chain has TRBV6-1 and TRBJ2-1; either TRBD1 or TRBD2 may fit D (5 bases each). The germline V gene has CDR1 MNHNS and CDR2 SASEGT. V dropped 7 bases and J dropped 9 bases, with 16 bases sitting between them. The CDR3 runs 13 residues. The DNA of the CDR3 is TGTGCCAGCACCCGGGGCCCGACGGGTGAGCAGTTCTTC. Its translation: CASTRGPTGEQFF.

This rearrangement joins TRBV27 to TRBJ1-5; unclear D gene. Per germline, CDR1 MNHEY and CDR2 SMNVEV (reference sequence). V lost 3 bases to trimming and J lost 0 bases, with 9 bases between them. The CDR3 has 15 amino acids. Here the CDR3 DNA reads TGTGCCAGCAGTTTTTGGCAAATTAGCAATCAGCCCCAGCATTTT. It yields the protein CASSFWQISNQPQHF.

The CDR3 protein is CSARGVSGKETQYF. The CDR3 DNA reads as TGCAGTGCTAGAGGGGTGTCAGGGAAAGAGACCCAGTACTTC. This rearrangement joins TRBV20-1 to TRBJ2-5, with TRBD1 as a possible D gene (5 bases). V lost 1 base and J lost 3, with 12 bases in between. This CDR3 has 14 residues. CDR1 DFQATT and CDR2 SNEGSKA come from the germline V gene (reference sequence).

As regards this clonotype: At one of its ends the junction is not consistent with the germline gene, which may arise from a read error. J is TRBJ1-2 and V is TRBV7-6; no clear D gene. This CDR3 is built from 10 residues. Germline V gene lookup returns CDR1 SGHVS and CDR2 FNYEAQ. The CDR3 loop reads CAGSFDGYTF. The CDR3 DNA follows: TGTGCCGGCAGCTTCGATGGCTACACCTTC.

This clonotype was counted a few times. This chain uses TRBV7-2 with TRBJ1-1; no reliable D call. V was trimmed by 5 bases and J by 6 bases, leaving 10 bases between them. CDR1 and CDR2 (germline): SGHTA, FQGNSA. The length of the CDR3 is 12 residues. The CDR3 nucleotides read TGTGCCAGCAGCCCTTCCTTGCCTGAAGCTTTCTTT. Translating it yields CASSPSLPEAFF. Drawing the rest from reference TRBV7-2 and TRBJ1-1, the complete variable domain is GAGVSQSPSNKVTEKGKDVELRCDPISGHTALYWYRQSLGQGLEFLIYFQGNSAPDKSGLPSDRFSAERTGGSVSTLTIQRTQQEDSAVYLCASSPSLPEAFFGQGTRLTVV.

The genes are TRBV7-9 and TRBJ2-2; 12 bases match TRBD2. In germline, CDR1 is SEHNR, CDR2 FQNEAQ (reference sequence). Germline trimming cut 5 bases from V and 5 bases from J; bases unmatched to any gene: 15. The CDR3 is made up of 19 amino acids. The CDR3 coding sequence is TGTGCCAGCAGCCGATATCGACTAGCGGGGGATTTGGGGACCGGGGAGCTGTTTTTT. It specifies CASSRYRLAGDLGTGELFF.

V usage is TRBV5-6 and J usage is TRBJ2-1, with 7 bases that match TRBD1. CDR1 is SGHDT and CDR2 is YYEEEE in the germline V gene. This CDR3 region has 12 residues. The junction had 10 bases not matched to a gene; V was cut back by 4 bases and J by 15 bases. The CDR3 bases are TGTGCCAGCAGCCTTTCCACAGGGGTTTCGTTCTTC. It is translated as CASSLSTGVSFF.

The chain has TRBV5-6 and TRBJ1-5; D not resolved. This CDR3 spans 15 amino acids. Trimming took off 2 bases at V and 5 bases at J, with 14 bases between the two ends. CDR1 and CDR2 (germline): SGHDT, YYEEEE. The CDR3 loop reads CASSLGPGSYQPQHF. Written as DNA, the CDR3 is TGTGCCAGCAGCTTAGGCCCGGGGTCTTATCAGCCCCAGCATTTT.

The chain joins TRBV19 to TRBJ1-1; D call uncertain. This CDR3 has 12 residues. Germline CDR1 LNHDA, CDR2 SQIVND (reference sequence). The V gene lost 3 bases and the J gene lost 10 bases, with 12 bases spanning the gap. The CDR3 protein is CASSMQDMGAFF. For the CDR3, the DNA is TGTGCCAGTAGTATGCAGGATATGGGAGCTTTCTTT. The complete variable domain, with remaining parts taken from reference TRBV19 and TRBJ1-1, reads DGGITQSPKYLFRKEGQNVTLSCEQNLNHDAMYWYRQDPGQGLRLIYYSQIVNDFQKGDIAEGYSVSREKKESFPLTVTSAQKNPTAFYLCASSMQDMGAFFGQGTRLTVV.

The chain recombines TRBV6-1 with TRBJ1-2; 8 bases map to TRBD1. The CDR3 consists of 14 residues. J lost 0 bases, V lost 6 bases, and 3 bases had no gene match. Germline-derived CDR1 and CDR2 are MNHNS and SASEGT. Here the CDR3 DNA reads TGTGCCAGCAGCCAGACAGGGGCTAACTATGGCTACACCTTC. It specifies CASSQTGANYGYTF.

This clonotype has more than one count but fewer than ten. The gene calls are TRBV7-2 and TRBJ2-5, with D perhaps matching TRBD1 or TRBD2 (5 bases each). The CDR3 length is 13 residues. Looked up from germline, CDR1 is SGHTA and CDR2 is FQGNSA. V gave up 5 bases and J gave up 4 bases, with 11 bases separating them. DNA of the CDR3: TGTGCCAGCAGCCCCGGGGCAAGAGAGACCCAGTACTTC. The encoded protein is CASSPGARETQYF.

This chain uses TRBV30 with TRBJ2-7; TRBD1 matches at 8 bases. This CDR3 is 13 amino acids long. The V segment lost 6 bases and the J segment 4 bases; nucleotides outside the gene matches: 8. Germline V gene lookup returns CDR1 GTSNPN and CDR2 SVGIG (reference sequence). The CDR3 nucleotides read TGTGCCTGCGACAGCAGGGGGCGTTACGAGCAGTACTTC. It yields the protein CACDSRGRYEQYF.

The rearrangement links TRBV6-1 to TRBJ1-2, with TRBD1 matching 7 bases. From germline, CDR1 is MNHNS and CDR2 SASEGT. V gave up 3 bases and J gave up 6 bases; unmatched junction bases: 4. There are 13 residues in the CDR3. CDR3 bases: TGTGCCAGCAGTGAGACAGGGAGGGATGGCTACACCTTC. This encodes CASSETGRDGYTF.

The chain links TRBV11-3 to TRBJ2-5, with 7 bases aligning to TRBD2. In germline, CDR1 is SGHNT, CDR2 YENEEA. CDR3 length equals 17 residues. V trimming: 5 bases; J trimming: 1 base; junction bases outside the gene matches: 13. CDR3 nucleotide sequence: TGTGCCAGCAGCATAACCCGTATCCTAGCGGCCCAAGAGACCCAGTACTTC. This gives the protein CASSITRILAAQETQYF.

The J gene is TRBJ2-5, the V gene TRBV12-3 or TRBV12-4; D uncertain. This CDR3 contains 13 residues. The germline V and J ends were trimmed by 3 bases and 5 bases, with 10 bases remaining between them. Written as DNA, the CDR3 is TGTGCCAGCAGTTTCGCGAGCATGGAGACCCAGTACTTC. Protein product: CASSFASMETQYF.

The rearrangement links TRBV20-1 to TRBJ1-6, with D unclear. Per the germline V gene, CDR1 is DFQATT and CDR2 is SNEGSKA (reference sequence). The germline V and J ends were trimmed by 0 bases and 0 bases, with 6 bases remaining between them. This CDR3 has 15 residues. The CDR3 DNA follows: TGCAGTGCTAGAGAGAAAAGCTCCTATAATTCACCCCTCCACTTT. The encoded protein is CSAREKSSYNSPLHF.

The chain carries TRBV10-2 and TRBJ2-3, with D tentatively TRBD1 (6 bases). Germline V gives CDR1 WSHSY, CDR2 SAAADI. The length of the CDR3 is 12 residues. The V end lost 5 bases, the J end lost 3 bases, and 6 bases lay between the germline ends. In DNA form, the CDR3 reads TGCGCCAGCAGTCAGGGGACAGATACGCAGTATTTT. It is translated as CASSQGTDTQYF.

This chain links TRBV12-3 or TRBV12-4 with TRBJ2-1, with 8 bases that match TRBD2. The V and J ends lost 6 bases and 3 bases, in that order; junction bases with no gene match: 4. This CDR3 is 14 amino acids long. CDR3 sequence (DNA): TGTGCCAGCAGAGATACTAGCGGCTACAATGAGCAGTTCTTC. Translation: CASRDTSGYNEQFF.

The CDR3 spells CASYGETQYF. Here the CDR3 DNA reads TGTGCCAGCTACGGTGAGACCCAGTACTTC. The genes are TRBV7-8 and TRBJ2-5, with D hard to call. The CDR3 is 10 residues long. V lost 8 bases to trimming and J lost 5 bases, with 6 bases between them. Per germline, CDR1 SGHVS and CDR2 FQNEAQ.